Listed below are T cell receptor beta chains from one sample, sequenced in a study of a mutant IDH1 vaccine in newly diagnosed glioma. Antigens for these TCRs are unknown. Produced via immunoSEQ multiplex PCR; TCRdb's table is partial and in-frame only. The table lists 30,000 to 40,000 clones, around 58% of them singletons, with 11% in the top ten. The source was PBMCs, collected from a glioma patient whose treatment included an IDH1 peptide vaccine. The receptors originated from a woman between 18 and 29 years old with glioma. Both conserved end residues are part of each CDR3. A D gene is named only where the DNA matches it firmly. Size is stated for part of the rows, as once, few or many counts, or as a class when the clone is expanded.

v_call: TRBV7-6; d_call: -; clone_size: -; j_call: TRBJ2-2; cdr3_aa: CASSLGANTGELFF; cdr3_nt: TGTGCCAGCAGCTTAGGAGCGAACACCGGGGAGCTGTTTTTT
v_call: TRBV11-1; d_call: -; clone_size: -; j_call: TRBJ1-1; cdr3_aa: CASSLVGTEAFF; cdr3_nt: TGTGCCAGCAGCTTAGTAGGCACTGAAGCTTTCTTT
v_call: TRBV6-4; d_call: TRBD2; clone_size: -; j_call: TRBJ2-1; cdr3_aa: CASSDSGGANEQFF; cdr3_nt: TGTGCCAGCAGTGATAGCGGGGGGGCCAATGAGCAGTTCTTC
v_call: TRBV6-4; d_call: -; clone_size: few; j_call: TRBJ1-2; cdr3_aa: CASSPGREVYGYTF; cdr3_nt: TGTGCCAGCAGCCCCGGACGAGAAGTCTATGGCTACACCTTC
v_call: TRBV18; d_call: -; clone_size: -; j_call: TRBJ1-1; cdr3_aa: CASSHRGDTEAFF; cdr3_nt: TGTGCCAGCTCACATCGAGGGGACACTGAAGCTTTCTTT
v_call: TRBV5-5; d_call: -; clone_size: -; j_call: TRBJ2-4; cdr3_aa: CASSFDWTAGIQYF; cdr3_nt: TGTGCCAGCAGCTTTGATTGGACCGCGGGCATTCAGTACTTC
v_call: TRBV5-1; d_call: -; clone_size: few; j_call: TRBJ1-1; cdr3_aa: CASSRAPAMNTEAFF; cdr3_nt: TGCGCCAGCAGCCGAGCTCCGGCCATGAACACTGAAGCTTTCTTT
v_call: TRBV11-2; d_call: -; clone_size: -; j_call: TRBJ2-7; cdr3_aa: CASSLGAFDEQYF; cdr3_nt: TGTGCCAGCAGCTTAGGGGCGTTCGACGAGCAGTACTTC
v_call: TRBV6-4; d_call: -; clone_size: -; j_call: TRBJ2-1; cdr3_aa: CASSDDYSRSYNEQFF; cdr3_nt: TGTGCCAGCAGTGACGATTACAGTCGCTCCTACAATGAGCAGTTCTTC
v_call: TRBV9; d_call: -; clone_size: -; j_call: TRBJ2-1; cdr3_aa: CASSLRTGTANNEQFF; cdr3_nt: TGTGCCAGCAGCCTAAGAACCGGGACCGCTAACAATGAGCAGTTCTTC
v_call: TRBV4-3; d_call: TRBD2; clone_size: -; j_call: TRBJ2-2; cdr3_aa: CASSPHRSSGFTGELFF; cdr3_nt: TGCGCCAGCAGCCCGCATCGCAGTAGCGGGTTCACCGGGGAGCTGTTTTTT
v_call: TRBV7-2; d_call: TRBD2; clone_size: -; j_call: TRBJ2-1; cdr3_aa: CASSLVGGVGEQFF; cdr3_nt: TGTGCCAGCAGCTTAGTGGGAGGGGTAGGAGAGCAGTTCTTC
v_call: TRBV11-3; d_call: -; clone_size: -; j_call: TRBJ2-1; cdr3_aa: CASSFLGPESGSYNEQFF; cdr3_nt: TGTGCCAGCAGCTTCCTGGGCCCCGAAAGTGGTAGTTACAATGAGCAGTTCTTC
v_call: TRBV7-7; d_call: -; clone_size: -; j_call: TRBJ2-5; cdr3_aa: CASSPHRAGIGVTQYF; cdr3_nt: TGTGCTAGCAGCCCGCACAGGGCTGGAATTGGCGTGACCCAGTACTTC
v_call: TRBV11-2; d_call: -; clone_size: few; j_call: TRBJ2-1; cdr3_aa: CASSLSRDNEQFF; cdr3_nt: TGTGCCAGCAGCCTCTCGAGGGACAATGAGCAGTTCTTC
v_call: TRBV9; d_call: -; clone_size: -; j_call: TRBJ2-3; cdr3_aa: CASRLGSSDSTDTQYF; cdr3_nt: TGTGCCAGCAGACTAGGTTCAAGCGACAGCACAGATACGCAGTATTTT
v_call: TRBV7-9; d_call: -; clone_size: -; j_call: TRBJ2-2; cdr3_aa: CASSPQGELFF; cdr3_nt: TGTGCCAGCAGCCCGCAAGGGGAGCTGTTTTTT
v_call: TRBV4-1; d_call: -; clone_size: -; j_call: TRBJ2-3; cdr3_aa: CASSKEADTQYF; cdr3_nt: TGCGCCAGCAGCAAGGAGGCAGATACGCAGTATTTT
v_call: TRBV19; d_call: TRBD2; clone_size: -; j_call: TRBJ2-1; cdr3_aa: CASSPRTSGRANEQFF; cdr3_nt: TGTGCCAGTAGTCCACGGACTAGCGGGAGGGCCAATGAGCAGTTCTTC
v_call: TRBV2; d_call: TRBD2; clone_size: -; j_call: TRBJ2-2; cdr3_aa: CASKDSSGSVGELFF; cdr3_nt: TGTGCCAGCAAAGACAGTAGCGGGAGCGTCGGGGAGCTGTTTTTT
v_call: TRBV25-1; d_call: -; clone_size: few; j_call: TRBJ1-6; cdr3_aa: CASSEFGGAKPHMALHF; cdr3_nt: TGTGCCAGCAGTGAGTTCGGTGGAGCCAAGCCCCATATGGCCCTCCACTTT
v_call: TRBV7-9; d_call: TRBD1; clone_size: few; j_call: TRBJ1-6; cdr3_aa: CASSSTTGQGNSPLHF; cdr3_nt: TGTGCCAGCAGCTCGACTACGGGACAGGGGAATTCACCCCTCCACTTT